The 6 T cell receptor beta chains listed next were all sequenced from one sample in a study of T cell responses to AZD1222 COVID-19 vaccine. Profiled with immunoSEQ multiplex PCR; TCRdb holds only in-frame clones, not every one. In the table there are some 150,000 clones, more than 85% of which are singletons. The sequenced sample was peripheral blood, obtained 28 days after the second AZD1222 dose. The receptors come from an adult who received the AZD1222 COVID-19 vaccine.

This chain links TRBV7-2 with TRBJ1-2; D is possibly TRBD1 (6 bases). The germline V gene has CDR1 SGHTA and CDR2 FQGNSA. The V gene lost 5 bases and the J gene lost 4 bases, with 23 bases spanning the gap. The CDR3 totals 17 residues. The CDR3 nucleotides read TGTGCCAGCAGCCCCCTCGTCCCGGGGGCGCTTAGCTATGGCTACACCTTC. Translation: CASSPLVPGALSYGYTF.

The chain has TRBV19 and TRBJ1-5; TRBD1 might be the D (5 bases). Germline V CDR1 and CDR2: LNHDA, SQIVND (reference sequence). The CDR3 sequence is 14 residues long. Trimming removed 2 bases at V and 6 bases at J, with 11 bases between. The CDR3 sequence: CASSIRGEAQPQHF. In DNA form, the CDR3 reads TGTGCCAGTAGTATAAGGGGTGAGGCTCAGCCCCAGCATTTT.

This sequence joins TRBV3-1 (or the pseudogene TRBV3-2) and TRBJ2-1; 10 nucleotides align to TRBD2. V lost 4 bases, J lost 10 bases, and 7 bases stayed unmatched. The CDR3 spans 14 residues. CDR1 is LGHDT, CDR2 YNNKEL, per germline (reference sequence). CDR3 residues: CASSPSGRETEQFF. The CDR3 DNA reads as TGTGCCAGCAGCCCTAGCGGGAGAGAGACCGAGCAGTTCTTC.

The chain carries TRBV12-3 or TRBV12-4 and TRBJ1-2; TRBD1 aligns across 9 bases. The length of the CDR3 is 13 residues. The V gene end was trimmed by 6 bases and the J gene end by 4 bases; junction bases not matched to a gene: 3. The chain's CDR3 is CASSTGQGYGYTF. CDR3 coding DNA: TGTGCCAGCAGCACGGGACAGGGCTATGGCTACACCTTC.

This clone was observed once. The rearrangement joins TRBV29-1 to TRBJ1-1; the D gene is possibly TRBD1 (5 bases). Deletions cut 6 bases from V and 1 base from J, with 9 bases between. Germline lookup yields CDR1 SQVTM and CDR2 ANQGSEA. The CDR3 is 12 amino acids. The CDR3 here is CSVSQGNTEAFF. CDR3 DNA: TGCAGCGTCAGTCAGGGGAACACTGAAGCTTTCTTT.

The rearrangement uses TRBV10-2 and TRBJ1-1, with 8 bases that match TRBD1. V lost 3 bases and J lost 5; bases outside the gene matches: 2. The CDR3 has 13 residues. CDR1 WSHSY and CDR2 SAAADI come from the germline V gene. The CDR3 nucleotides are TGCGCCAGCAGTGAACAGGGGGGAACTGAAGCTTTCTTT. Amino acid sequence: CASSEQGGTEAFF.